This T cell receptor (beta chain) was identified during a study of blood T cell repertoires in COVID-19. Study details: Collection of acute and convalescent COVID-19 samples took place in the United States, Italy and Spain. Sources were T cells, B-cell-depleted T cells, or PBMCs; the material itself was cDNA or gDNA.

Per the original methods: Counts of nucleated cells, estimated from reference gene primer amplification, were obtained. TCRdb's copy holds only in-frame clones and misses some; the assay was immunoSEQ multiplex PCR. That table furnishes V, J and clone size, whereas the DNA furnished D and trimming. This table has 80,000 to 100,000 clones, roughly nine tenths appearing once. V shed 6 bases and J 4 bases; nucleotides not matched to a gene: 3. Germline assignment: CDR1 SNHLY and CDR2 FYNNEI. The CDR3 runs to 13 residues. Sequences were obtained from peripheral blood. This sequence was found in a man between 65 and 80 years old with acute or convalescent COVID-19. The V call is TRBV2, the J call TRBJ2-7; 10 positions agree with TRBD1. The CDR3 region is CASRGQGEYEQYF. For the CDR3, the DNA is TGTGCCAGCAGAGGACAGGGGGAATACGAGCAGTACTTC.